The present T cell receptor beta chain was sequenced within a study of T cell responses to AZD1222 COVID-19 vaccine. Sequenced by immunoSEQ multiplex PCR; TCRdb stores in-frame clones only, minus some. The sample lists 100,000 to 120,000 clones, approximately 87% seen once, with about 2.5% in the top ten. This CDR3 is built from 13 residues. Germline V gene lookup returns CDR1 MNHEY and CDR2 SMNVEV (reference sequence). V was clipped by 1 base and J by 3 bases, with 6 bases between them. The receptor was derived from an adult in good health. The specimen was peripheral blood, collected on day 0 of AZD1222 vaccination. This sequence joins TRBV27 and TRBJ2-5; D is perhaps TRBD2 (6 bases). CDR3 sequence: CASSLWGEETQYF. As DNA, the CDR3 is TGTGCCAGCAGTTTATGGGGGGAAGAGACCCAGTACTTC.